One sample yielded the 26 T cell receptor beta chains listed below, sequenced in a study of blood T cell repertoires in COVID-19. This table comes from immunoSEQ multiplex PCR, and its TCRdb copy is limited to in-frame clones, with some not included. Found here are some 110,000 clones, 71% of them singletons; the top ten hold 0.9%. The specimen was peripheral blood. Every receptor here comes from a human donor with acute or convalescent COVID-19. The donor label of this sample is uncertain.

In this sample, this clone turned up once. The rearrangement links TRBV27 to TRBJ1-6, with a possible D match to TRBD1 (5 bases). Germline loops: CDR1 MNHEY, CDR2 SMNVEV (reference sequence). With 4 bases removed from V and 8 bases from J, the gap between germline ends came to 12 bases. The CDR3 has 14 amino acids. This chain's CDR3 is CASSSRGRDSPLHF. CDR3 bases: TGTGCCAGCAGTTCCCGGGGGAGGGATTCACCCCTCCACTTT.

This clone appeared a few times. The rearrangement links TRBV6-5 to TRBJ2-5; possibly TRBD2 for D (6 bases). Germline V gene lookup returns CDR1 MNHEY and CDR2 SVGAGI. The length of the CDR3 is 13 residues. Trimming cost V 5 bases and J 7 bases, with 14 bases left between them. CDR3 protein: CASSRAGFGTQYF. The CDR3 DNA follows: TGTGCCAGCAGTAGGGCGGGGTTTGGGACCCAGTACTTC.

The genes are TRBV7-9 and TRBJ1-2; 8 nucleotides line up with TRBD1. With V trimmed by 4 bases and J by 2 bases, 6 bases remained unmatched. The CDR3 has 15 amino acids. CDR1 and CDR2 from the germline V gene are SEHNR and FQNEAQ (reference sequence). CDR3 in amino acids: CASSYDRGGNYGYTF. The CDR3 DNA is TGTGCCAGCAGCTATGACAGGGGAGGGAACTATGGCTACACCTTC. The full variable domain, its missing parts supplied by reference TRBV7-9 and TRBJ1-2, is DTGVSQNPRHKITKRGQNVTFRCDPISEHNRLYWYRQTLGQGPEFLTYFQNEAQLEKSRLLSDRFSAERPKGSFSTLEIQRTEQGDSAMYLCASSYDRGGNYGYTFGSGTRLTVV.

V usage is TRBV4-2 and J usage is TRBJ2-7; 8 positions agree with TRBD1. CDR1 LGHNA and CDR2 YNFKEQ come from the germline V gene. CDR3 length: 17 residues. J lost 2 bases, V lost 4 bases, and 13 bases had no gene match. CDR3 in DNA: TGTGCCAGCAGCCGAACTGGTGGGGGACAGGTCACCTACGAGCAGTACTTC. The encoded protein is CASSRTGGGQVTYEQYF.

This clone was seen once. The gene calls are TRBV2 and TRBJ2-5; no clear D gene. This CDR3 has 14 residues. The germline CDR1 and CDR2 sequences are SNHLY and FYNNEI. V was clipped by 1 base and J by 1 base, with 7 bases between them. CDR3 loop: CASSEVSSQETQYF. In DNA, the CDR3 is TGTGCCAGCAGTGAAGTGTCCAGCCAAGAGACCCAGTACTTC.

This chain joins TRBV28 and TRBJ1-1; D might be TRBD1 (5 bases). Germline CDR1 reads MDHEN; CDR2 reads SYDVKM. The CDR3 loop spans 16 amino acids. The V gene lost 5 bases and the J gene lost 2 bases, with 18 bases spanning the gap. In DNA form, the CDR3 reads TGTGCCAGCAGTCGGACGGAAGGGGCCTTTAACACTGAAGCTTTCTTT. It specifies CASSRTEGAFNTEAFF. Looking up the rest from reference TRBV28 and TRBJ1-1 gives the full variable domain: DVKVTQSSRYLVKRTGEKVFLECVQDMDHENMFWYRQDPGLGLRLIYFSYDVKMKEKGDIPEGYSVSREKKERFSLILESASTNQTSMYLCASSRTEGAFNTEAFFGQGTRLTVV.

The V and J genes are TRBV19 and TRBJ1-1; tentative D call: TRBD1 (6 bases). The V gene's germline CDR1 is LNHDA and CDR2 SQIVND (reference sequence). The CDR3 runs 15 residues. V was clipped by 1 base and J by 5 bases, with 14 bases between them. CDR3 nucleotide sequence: TGTGCCAGTAGTATAGGCCCAGGGGCGATAACTGAAGCTTTCTTT. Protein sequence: CASSIGPGAITEAFF.

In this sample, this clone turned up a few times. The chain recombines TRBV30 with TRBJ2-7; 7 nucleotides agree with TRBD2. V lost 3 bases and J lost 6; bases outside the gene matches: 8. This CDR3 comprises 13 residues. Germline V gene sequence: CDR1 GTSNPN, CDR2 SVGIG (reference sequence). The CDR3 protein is CAWRRPGGSEQYF. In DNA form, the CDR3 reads TGTGCCTGGAGACGTCCGGGAGGCTCCGAGCAGTACTTC.

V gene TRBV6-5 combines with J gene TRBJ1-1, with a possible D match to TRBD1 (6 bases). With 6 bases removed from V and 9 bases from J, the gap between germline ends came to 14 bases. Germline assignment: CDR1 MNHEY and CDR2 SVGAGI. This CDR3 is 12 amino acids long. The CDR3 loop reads CASRDRTDQAFF. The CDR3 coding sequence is TGTGCCAGCAGAGACAGGACGGATCAAGCTTTCTTT.

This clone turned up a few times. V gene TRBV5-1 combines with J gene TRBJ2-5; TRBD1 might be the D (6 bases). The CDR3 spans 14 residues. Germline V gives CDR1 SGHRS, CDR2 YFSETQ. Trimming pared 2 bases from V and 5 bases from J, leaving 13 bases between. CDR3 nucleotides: TGCGCCAGCAGCTTTAACAGGGCGAGGGAGACCCAGTACTTC. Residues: CASSFNRARETQYF.

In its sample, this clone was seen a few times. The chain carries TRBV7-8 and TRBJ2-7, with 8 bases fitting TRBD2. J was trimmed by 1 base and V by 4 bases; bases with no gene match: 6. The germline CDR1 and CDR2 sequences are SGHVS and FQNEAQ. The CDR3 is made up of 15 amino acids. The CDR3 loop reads CASSSGLATSYEQYF. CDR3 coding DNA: TGTGCCAGCAGCTCCGGACTAGCAACTTCCTACGAGCAGTACTTC.

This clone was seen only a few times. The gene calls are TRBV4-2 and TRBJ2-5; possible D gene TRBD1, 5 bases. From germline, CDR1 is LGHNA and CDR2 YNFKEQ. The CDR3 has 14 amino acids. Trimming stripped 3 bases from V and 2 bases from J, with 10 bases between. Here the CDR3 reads CASSHETEQETQYF. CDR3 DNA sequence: TGTGCCAGCAGCCACGAGACAGAGCAAGAGACCCAGTACTTC.

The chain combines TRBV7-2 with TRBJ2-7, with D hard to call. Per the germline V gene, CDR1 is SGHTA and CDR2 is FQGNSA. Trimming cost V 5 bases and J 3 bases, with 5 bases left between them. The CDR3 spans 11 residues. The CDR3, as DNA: TGTGCCAGCAGCACCGGCTACGAGCAGTACTTC. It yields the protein CASSTGYEQYF.

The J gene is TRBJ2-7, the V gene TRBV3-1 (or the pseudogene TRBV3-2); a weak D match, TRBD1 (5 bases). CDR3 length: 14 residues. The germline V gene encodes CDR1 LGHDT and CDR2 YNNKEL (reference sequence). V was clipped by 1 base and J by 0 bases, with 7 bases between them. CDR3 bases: TGTGCCAGCAGCCAAGCGGACACCTCCTACGAGCAGTACTTC. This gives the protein CASSQADTSYEQYF.

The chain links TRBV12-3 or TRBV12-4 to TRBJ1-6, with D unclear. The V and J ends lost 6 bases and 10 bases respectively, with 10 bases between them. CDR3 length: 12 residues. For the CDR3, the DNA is TGTGCCAGCAGGTACACGGGGTCACCCCTCCACTTT. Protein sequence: CASRYTGSPLHF.

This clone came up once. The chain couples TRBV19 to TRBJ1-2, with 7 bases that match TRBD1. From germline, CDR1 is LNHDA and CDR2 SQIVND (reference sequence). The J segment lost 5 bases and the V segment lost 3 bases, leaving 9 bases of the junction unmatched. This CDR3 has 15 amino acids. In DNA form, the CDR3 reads TGTGCCAGTAGTATCCAACACAGGGGACATTATGGCTACACCTTC. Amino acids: CASSIQHRGHYGYTF.

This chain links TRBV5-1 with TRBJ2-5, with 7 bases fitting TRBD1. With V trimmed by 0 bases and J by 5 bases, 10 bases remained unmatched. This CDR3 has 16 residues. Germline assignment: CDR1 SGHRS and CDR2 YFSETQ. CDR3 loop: CASSLVPRQGWETQYF. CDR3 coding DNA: TGCGCCAGCAGCTTGGTCCCTAGACAGGGTTGGGAGACCCAGTACTTC.

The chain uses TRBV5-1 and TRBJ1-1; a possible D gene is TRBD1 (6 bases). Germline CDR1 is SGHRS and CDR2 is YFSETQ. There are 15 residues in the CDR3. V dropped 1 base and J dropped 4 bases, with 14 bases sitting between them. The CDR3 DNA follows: TGCGCCAGCAGCTTGTCGGGCACAGGGACCACTGAAGCTTTCTTT. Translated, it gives CASSLSGTGTTEAFF. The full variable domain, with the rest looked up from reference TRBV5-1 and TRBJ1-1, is KAGVTQTPRYLIKTRGQQVTLSCSPISGHRSVSWYQQTPGQGLQFLFEYFSETQRNKGNFPGRFSGRQFSNSRSEMNVSTLELGDSALYLCASSLSGTGTTEAFFGQGTRLTVV.

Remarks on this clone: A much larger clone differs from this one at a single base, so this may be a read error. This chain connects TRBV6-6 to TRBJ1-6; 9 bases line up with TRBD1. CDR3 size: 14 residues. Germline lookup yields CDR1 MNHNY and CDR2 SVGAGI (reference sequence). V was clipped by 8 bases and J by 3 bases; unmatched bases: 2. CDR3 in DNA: TGTGCCAGCGGGACAGGGCTCTATAATTCACCCCTCCACTTT. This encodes CASGTGLYNSPLHF.

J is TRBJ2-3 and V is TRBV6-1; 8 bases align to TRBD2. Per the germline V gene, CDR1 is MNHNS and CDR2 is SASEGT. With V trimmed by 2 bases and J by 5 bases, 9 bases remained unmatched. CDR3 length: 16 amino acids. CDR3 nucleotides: TGTGCCAGCAGTGAATATGTGGCGGGGGGTGGAGATACGCAGTATTTT. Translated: CASSEYVAGGGDTQYF.

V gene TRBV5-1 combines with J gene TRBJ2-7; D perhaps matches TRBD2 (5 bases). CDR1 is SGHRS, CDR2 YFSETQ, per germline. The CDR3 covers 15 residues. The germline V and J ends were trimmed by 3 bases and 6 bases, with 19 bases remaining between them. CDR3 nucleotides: TGCGCCAGCAGCTCCCATTCGAGGGTATTTACCGAGCAGTACTTC. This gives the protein CASSSHSRVFTEQYF.

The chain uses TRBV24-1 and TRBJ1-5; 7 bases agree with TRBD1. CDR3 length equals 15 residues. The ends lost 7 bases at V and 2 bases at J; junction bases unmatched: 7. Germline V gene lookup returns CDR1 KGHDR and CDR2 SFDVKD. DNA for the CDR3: TGTGCCACCAGCCTTACAGGGGACGGCAATCAGCCCCAGCATTTT. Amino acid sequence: CATSLTGDGNQPQHF.

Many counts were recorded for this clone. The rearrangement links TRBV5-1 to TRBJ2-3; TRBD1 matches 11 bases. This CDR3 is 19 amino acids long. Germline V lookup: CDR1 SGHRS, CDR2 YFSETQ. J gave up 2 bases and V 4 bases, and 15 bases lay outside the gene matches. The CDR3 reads CASSTSRRTGGISTDTQYF. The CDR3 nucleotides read TGCGCCAGCAGCACTTCTCGAAGGACAGGGGGCATTTCCACAGATACGCAGTATTTT. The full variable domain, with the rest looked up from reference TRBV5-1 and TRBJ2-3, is KAGVTQTPRYLIKTRGQQVTLSCSPISGHRSVSWYQQTPGQGLQFLFEYFSETQRNKGNFPGRFSGRQFSNSRSEMNVSTLELGDSALYLCASSTSRRTGGISTDTQYFGPGTRLTVL.

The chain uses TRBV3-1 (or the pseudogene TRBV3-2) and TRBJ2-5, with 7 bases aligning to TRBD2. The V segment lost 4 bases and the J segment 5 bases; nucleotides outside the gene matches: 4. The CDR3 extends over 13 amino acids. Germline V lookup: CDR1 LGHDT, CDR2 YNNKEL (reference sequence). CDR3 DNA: TGTGCCAGCAGCCGAGGACTAGGGGAGACCCAGTACTTC. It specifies CASSRGLGETQYF.

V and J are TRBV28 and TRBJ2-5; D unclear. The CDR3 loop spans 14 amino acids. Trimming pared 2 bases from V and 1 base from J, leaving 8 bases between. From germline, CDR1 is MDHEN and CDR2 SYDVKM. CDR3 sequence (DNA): TGTGCCAGCAGTTTAGAGCAACCCCAAGAGACCCAGTACTTC. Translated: CASSLEQPQETQYF.

The CDR3 bases are TGTGCCAGCAGCTTGAGAGCGGGGGGAAGATACAATGAGCAGTTCTTC. This gives the protein CASSLRAGGRYNEQFF. This chain connects TRBV5-5 to TRBJ2-1; 9 bases align to TRBD2. The CDR3 is made up of 16 amino acids. CDR1 and CDR2 (germline): SGHKS, YYEKEE (reference sequence). Trimming removed 1 base from V and 4 bases from J; junction bases left unmatched: 6. The whole variable domain, remainder taken from reference TRBV5-5 and TRBJ2-1, is DAGVTQSPTHLIKTRGQQVTLRCSPISGHKSVSWYQQVLGQGPQFIFQYYEKEERGRGNFPDRFSARQFPNYSSELNVNALLLGDSALYLCASSLRAGGRYNEQFFGPGTRLTVL.